The rows below give T cell receptor beta chains drawn from one sample of a study of blood T cells in healthy people across ages. TCRdb fed the 5' RACE reads into MiXCR, producing one record per CDR3 protein. The sample lists hundreds of thousands of distinct CDR3 sequences, around a quarter occurring once. This sample also belongs to another study, concerning T cells of mothers and their children.

The material sequenced was blood. These receptors originate from a boy aged 2 to 10 in good health. Each CDR3 is given with its conserved first and last residue. The D gene is left open where the match is weak. The size field is filled for only some rows; it gives once, few, many or a size class.

.	TRBJ1-6	TRBV7-2	.	TGTGCCAGCAGATTTCAGGGGATTTTCGGGAATTCACCCCTCCACTTT	CASRFQGIFGNSPLHF
.	TRBJ2-1	TRBV6-2/TRBV6-3	TRBD1	TGTGCCAGCAGGGTGGACAGGGGGAGGAATGAGCAGTTCTTC	CASRVDRGRNEQFF
.	TRBJ2-1	TRBV6-2/TRBV6-3	.	TGTGCCAGCAGTGCTGCCGGGACTGCCTTTCGCAATGAGCAGTTCTTC	CASSAAGTAFRNEQFF
few	TRBJ2-7	TRBV5-1	TRBD1	TGCGCCAGCAGCCTGACAGGGCCGAAATACGAGCAGTACTTC	CASSLTGPKYEQYF
.	TRBJ2-5	TRBV29-1	.	TGCAGCGTTGAGGGAGGACGCCTCCAAGAGACCCAGTACTTC	CSVEGGRLQETQYF
.	TRBJ1-1	TRBV7-9	TRBD1	TGTGCCAGCAGCCAAGGGGGACAGGGGGCAACTGAAGCTTTCTTT	CASSQGGQGATEAFF
.	TRBJ2-5	TRBV15	TRBD2	TGTGCCACCAGCAGAGATGGTGGACTAGCGGGGGAGCAGTACTTC	CATSRDGGLAGEQYF
few	TRBJ2-1	TRBV7-9	TRBD1	TGTGCCAGCACCGCGACAGGGGCTCTAAATGAGCAGTTCTTC	CASTATGALNEQFF
.	TRBJ2-7	TRBV20-1	TRBD2	TGCAGTGCTAGGGCTGCATCTAGCGGGAGTATGTACGAGCAGTACTTC	CSARAASSGSMYEQYF
.	TRBJ2-3	TRBV27	TRBD2	TGTGCCAGCAGTTTATGGGGAGGGGCGGATACGCAGTATTTT	CASSLWGGADTQYF